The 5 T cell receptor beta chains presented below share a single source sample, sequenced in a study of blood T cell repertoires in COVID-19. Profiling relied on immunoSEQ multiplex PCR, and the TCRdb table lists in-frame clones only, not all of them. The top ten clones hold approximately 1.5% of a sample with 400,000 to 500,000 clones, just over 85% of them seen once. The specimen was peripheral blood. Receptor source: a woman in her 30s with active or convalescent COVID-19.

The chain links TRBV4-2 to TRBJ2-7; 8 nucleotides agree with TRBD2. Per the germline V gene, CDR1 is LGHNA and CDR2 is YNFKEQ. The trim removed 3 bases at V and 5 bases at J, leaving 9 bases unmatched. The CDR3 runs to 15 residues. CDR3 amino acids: CASSHPNGGADEQYF. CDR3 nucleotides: TGTGCCAGCAGCCACCCTAACGGGGGGGCGGACGAGCAGTACTTC.

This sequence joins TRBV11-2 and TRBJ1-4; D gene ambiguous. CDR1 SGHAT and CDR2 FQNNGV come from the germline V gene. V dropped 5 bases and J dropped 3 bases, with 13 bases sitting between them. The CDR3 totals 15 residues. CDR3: CASSGLIDSNEKLFF. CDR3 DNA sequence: TGTGCCAGCAGCGGACTGATAGACTCTAATGAAAAACTGTTTTTT.

This chain's CDR3 is CASSLVGTSGPDTQYF. Written as DNA, the CDR3 is TGCGCCAGCAGCTTGGTGGGGACTAGCGGGCCAGATACGCAGTATTTT. The rearrangement uses TRBV5-1 and TRBJ2-3; 12 nucleotides match TRBD2. With V trimmed by 0 bases and J by 4 bases, 3 bases remained unmatched. There are 16 residues in the CDR3. The germline V gene encodes CDR1 SGHRS and CDR2 YFSETQ.

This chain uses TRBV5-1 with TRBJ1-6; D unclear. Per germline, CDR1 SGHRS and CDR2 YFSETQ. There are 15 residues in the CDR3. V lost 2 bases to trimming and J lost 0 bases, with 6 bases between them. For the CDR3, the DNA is TGCGCCAGCAGCTTCGGGAGCTCCTATAATTCACCCCTCCACTTT. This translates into CASSFGSSYNSPLHF.

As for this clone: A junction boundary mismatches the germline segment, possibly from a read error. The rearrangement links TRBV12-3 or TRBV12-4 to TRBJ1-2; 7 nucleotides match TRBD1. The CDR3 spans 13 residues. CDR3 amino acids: CASSLGGTAQRFF. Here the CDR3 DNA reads TGTGCCAGCAGTTTAGGGGGGACAGCTCAACGCTTCTTC.